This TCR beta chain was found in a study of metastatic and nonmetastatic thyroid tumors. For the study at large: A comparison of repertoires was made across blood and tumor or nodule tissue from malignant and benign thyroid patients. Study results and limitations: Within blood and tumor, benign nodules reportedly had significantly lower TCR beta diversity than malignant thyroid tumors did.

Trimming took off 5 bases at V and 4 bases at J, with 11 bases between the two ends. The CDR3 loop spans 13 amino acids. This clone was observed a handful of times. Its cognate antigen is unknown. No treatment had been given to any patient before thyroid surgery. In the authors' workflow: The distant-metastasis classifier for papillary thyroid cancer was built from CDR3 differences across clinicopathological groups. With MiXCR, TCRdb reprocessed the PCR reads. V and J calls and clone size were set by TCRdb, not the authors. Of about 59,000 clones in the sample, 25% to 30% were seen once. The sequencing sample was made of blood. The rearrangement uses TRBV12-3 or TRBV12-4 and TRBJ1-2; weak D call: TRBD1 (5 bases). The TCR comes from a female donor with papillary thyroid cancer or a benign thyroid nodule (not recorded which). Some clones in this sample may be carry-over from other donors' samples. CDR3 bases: TGTGCCAGCAGTGGGACGGGTATCTATGGCTACACCTTC. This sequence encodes CASSGTGIYGYTF.